The 17 T cell receptor beta chains in this list originate from one sample, sequenced in a study of blood T cell repertoires in COVID-19. Clones were sequenced by immunoSEQ multiplex PCR, and TCRdb holds only the in-frame ones, with some missing. The sample has some 220,000 clones, approximately 84% seen once. The sequenced sample was peripheral blood. These receptor sequences come from a man in his forties or fifties with acute or convalescent COVID-19.

This chain joins TRBV5-1 and TRBJ2-7, with TRBD1 matching 9 bases. Per germline, CDR1 SGHRS and CDR2 YFSETQ. V lost 4 bases to trimming and J lost 5 bases; unmatched junction nucleotides: 7. This CDR3 comprises 14 residues. The chain's CDR3 is CASSRDREGHEQYF. Here the CDR3 DNA reads TGCGCCAGCAGCCGGGACAGGGAGGGCCACGAGCAGTACTTC.

The V and J genes are TRBV19 and TRBJ1-5; 9 bases agree with TRBD1. V shed 5 bases and J 6 bases; nucleotides not matched to a gene: 5. Germline V gene data show CDR1 as LNHDA and CDR2 as SQIVND (reference sequence). CDR3 length: 14 residues. The CDR3 loop is CASSSGTGSQPQHF. The DNA for the CDR3 is TGTGCCAGTAGTTCAGGGACAGGGAGTCAGCCCCAGCATTTT.

This clone was counted only a few times. The chain joins TRBV11-2 to TRBJ2-2; D uncertain. In germline, CDR1 is SGHAT, CDR2 FQNNGV. With 1 base removed from V and 6 bases from J, the gap between germline ends came to 6 bases. The CDR3 is 13 residues long. The CDR3 DNA reads TGTGCCAGCAGCTTAGTTGCGGCCGGGGAGCTGTTTTTT. Its protein is CASSLVAAGELFF.

The V gene is TRBV27, the J gene TRBJ1-1; 7 positions match TRBD1. The germline CDR1 and CDR2 sequences are MNHEY and SMNVEV (reference sequence). The CDR3 has 14 amino acids. V shed 7 bases and J 4 bases; nucleotides not matched to a gene: 9. CDR3 amino acids: CASTPRQGITEAFF. The CDR3 DNA reads TGTGCCAGCACACCTCGACAGGGAATCACTGAAGCTTTCTTT.

The chain uses TRBV2 and TRBJ2-7; perhaps TRBD2 as D (6 bases). Germline loops: CDR1 SNHLY, CDR2 FYNNEI. The CDR3 is 14 amino acids. The V gene lost 4 bases and the J gene lost 5 bases, with 15 bases spanning the gap. The CDR3 coding sequence is TGTGCCAGCAGTGGGTCAATGGGGAGGAACGAGCAGTACTTC. Amino acids: CASSGSMGRNEQYF.

The CDR3 DNA is TGTGCCAGCAGCCAAGTAGCGGGAGTGATCGATGAGCAGTTCTTC. It codes for CASSQVAGVIDEQFF. The rearrangement uses TRBV7-3 and TRBJ2-1; the match to TRBD2 covers 9 bases. Unmatched junction bases numbered 10, after V lost 5 bases and J lost 8 bases. This CDR3 has 15 residues. CDR1 and CDR2 from the germline V gene are SGHTA and FQGTGA.

The chain combines TRBV20-1 with TRBJ2-3, with D unclear. The germline V gene has CDR1 DFQATT and CDR2 SNEGSKA (reference sequence). Trimming shortened V by 3 bases and J by 3 bases, and 13 bases separated the two germline ends. The CDR3 spans 14 residues. The CDR3 loop is CSASGSDRTDTQYF. CDR3 DNA sequence: TGCAGTGCTAGTGGAAGCGATAGAACAGATACGCAGTATTTT.

This CDR3 is CASSIGGGHSSYNEQFF. The DNA for the CDR3 is TGTGCCAGTAGTATAGGGGGGGGGCACAGCTCCTACAATGAGCAGTTCTTC. This chain connects TRBV19 to TRBJ2-1; a weak D match, TRBD2 (7 bases). CDR1 is LNHDA, CDR2 SQIVND, per germline (reference sequence). The CDR3 is made up of 17 amino acids. V was cut by 1 base and J by 0 bases, with 13 bases left in between.

The CDR3 loop reads CATLRGGQSNQPQHF. The CDR3 coding sequence is TGTGCCACCTTACGGGGAGGGCAGAGCAATCAGCCCCAGCATTTT. The chain joins TRBV19 to TRBJ1-5; no firm D call. This CDR3 is built from 15 residues. Trimming took off 10 bases at V and 1 base at J, with 17 bases between the two ends. Germline values: CDR1 LNHDA, CDR2 SQIVND (reference sequence).

The chain has TRBV2 and TRBJ1-5; TRBD1 agrees at 9 bases. With V trimmed by 4 bases and J by 6 bases, 7 bases remained unmatched. The CDR3 covers 15 residues. Germline V lookup: CDR1 SNHLY, CDR2 FYNNEI. The CDR3 coding sequence is TGTGCCAGCAGTGCCCGGGACAGGGACCGTCAGCCCCAGCATTTT. Translating it yields CASSARDRDRQPQHF.

The V gene is TRBV6-5, the J gene TRBJ1-2; the D is unclear. The CDR3 extends over 12 amino acids. V was shortened by 5 bases and J by 5 bases, with 9 bases between the two germline ends. CDR1 and CDR2 (germline): MNHEY, SVGAGI. The chain's CDR3 is CASSQDWYGYTF. CDR3 nucleotides: TGTGCCAGCAGTCAGGACTGGTATGGCTACACCTTC.

This clone was observed a single time. The chain joins TRBV11-2 to TRBJ2-7; 7 nucleotides align to TRBD1. The CDR3 consists of 13 residues. After removal of 5 bases from V and 2 bases from J, the junction contained 3 bases not matched to a gene. Germline CDR1 SGHAT, CDR2 FQNNGV. This CDR3 is CASSPDRAYEQYF. DNA of the CDR3: TGTGCCAGCAGCCCCGACAGGGCCTACGAGCAGTACTTC.

The genes are TRBV27 and TRBJ2-7; D is perhaps TRBD2 (5 bases). V was shortened by 2 bases and J by 3 bases, with 11 bases between the two germline ends. The CDR3 is made up of 14 amino acids. Germline V CDR1 and CDR2: MNHEY, SMNVEV (reference sequence). For the CDR3, the DNA is TGTGCCAGCAGTTTAACGGGGTTGAGCTACGAGCAGTACTTC. This codes for CASSLTGLSYEQYF.

The chain employs TRBV6-5 and TRBJ2-7; the match to TRBD2 covers 9 bases. CDR1 is MNHEY, CDR2 SVGAGI, per germline. Trimming cost V 2 bases and J 2 bases; bases outside gene matches: 7. The CDR3 has 16 residues. CDR3 coding DNA: TGTGCCAGCAGTTACGGGATTAGCGGGGGAACCTACGAGCAGTACTTC. Amino acid sequence: CASSYGISGGTYEQYF.

This chain uses TRBV2 with TRBJ2-7; 10 bases align to TRBD1. The V and J ends lost 6 bases and 3 bases, in that order; junction bases with no gene match: 5. In germline, CDR1 is SNHLY, CDR2 FYNNEI. The CDR3 covers 14 residues. The CDR3 is CASSEDRGYYEQYF. The CDR3 DNA reads TGTGCCAGCAGCGAGGACAGGGGGTACTACGAGCAGTACTTC.

Comment on this clone: The sample carries other DNA sequences with the same CDR3. This chain uses TRBV12-3 or TRBV12-4 with TRBJ1-1; no reliable D call. V lost 1 base, J lost 5 bases, and 5 bases lay in between. The CDR3 totals 12 residues. In DNA, the CDR3 is TGTGCCAGCAGTTTAGGGAGTACTGAAGCTTTCTTT. Translated: CASSLGSTEAFF.

The chain is built from TRBV7-2 and TRBJ2-3, with a weak D call TRBD2 (6 bases). Looked up from germline, CDR1 is SGHTA and CDR2 is FQGNSA. The CDR3 runs to 15 residues. V lost 5 bases, J lost 2 bases, and 14 bases lay in between. The CDR3 loop reads CASSQDYLSTDTQYF. CDR3 DNA sequence: TGTGCCAGCAGCCAGGACTACCTATCCACAGATACGCAGTATTTT.